This TCR beta chain originates from a study of T cells in Graves' hyperthyroidism and ophthalmopathy. General study results and limits: Blood also showed most of the thyroid clonotypes that were expanded above 0.001.

It was RNA transcripts that yielded the amplified TCR beta CDR3 regions. The study used the HTBI primer set for a first-round RT-PCR of the TCR CDR3. TCRdb re-analysed the multiplex PCR reads in MiXCR, keeping a single row per CDR3 protein. Among just over 550,000 distinct CDR3 sequences listed, 40% to 55% were seen once. This clonotype was seen only a few times. Its antigen is not identified. At one end the junction does not follow the germline gene, possibly because of a read error. In making diagnoses, clinical symptoms, serum thyroxine and TRAb, thyroid ultrasound and orbital computed tomography were all used. The germline V gene has CDR1 SGHTA and CDR2 FQGNSA. This CDR3 spans 14 amino acids.

This TCR derives from a woman younger than 30 with Graves' hyperthyroidism. Sequenced material: peripheral blood or thyroid tissue (not recorded which). The rearrangement links TRBV7-2 to TRBJ2-7; 8 bases agree with TRBD1. DNA of the CDR3: TGCGCCAGCAGCCAACCACAGGGGGTGTACGAGCAGTACTTC. Translation: CASSQPQGVYEQYF.